This T cell receptor beta chain derives from a study of blood T cell repertoires in COVID-19. Study at large: The analysed material was cDNA or gDNA that came from T cells, B-cell-depleted T cells, or PBMCs.

About this clone itself: Relative to the germline gene, one junction end is altered; a read error may explain this.

In the source study's methods: Researchers report that nucleated cell counts were estimated from reference gene primer amplification. The repertoire was sequenced with immunoSEQ multiplex PCR; TCRdb's copy has only in-frame clones and lacks some. The V and J calls and the clone size are those of that table, but D and trimming were determined from the DNA. This table has 150,000 to 200,000 clones, approximately 87% appearing once. Germline CDR1 ENHRY, CDR2 SYGVKD. This CDR3 region has 11 residues. The sample comprised peripheral blood. The chain employs TRBV10-3 and TRBJ2-1; possible D gene TRBD2, 6 bases. This clonotype was sampled from a man between 18 and 29 years old with active or convalescent COVID-19. CDR3 bases: TGTGCCATCAGTGAGAGGGACTCCCACCTCTTC. The encoded protein is CAISERDSHLF.